The 29 T cell receptor beta chains below come from one sample, sequenced in a study of blood T cell repertoires in COVID-19. Sequenced by immunoSEQ multiplex PCR; TCRdb stores in-frame clones only, minus some. The sample records about 250,000 clones, 80% to 90% being singletons. Sample: PBMCs or T cells enriched from blood (not recorded which). The receptors originated from a woman between 18 and 30 years old who had recovered from COVID-19.

The J gene is TRBJ2-5, the V gene TRBV11-2; weak D call: TRBD1 (5 bases). The CDR3 is 16 residues long. Deletions cut 2 bases from V and 5 bases from J, with 18 bases between. In germline, CDR1 is SGHAT, CDR2 FQNNGV. CDR3 coding DNA: TGTGCCAGCAGCTTAAGAAGCAGGGTGAACCGGGAGACCCAGTACTTC. Translated, it gives CASSLRSRVNRETQYF.

This clone appeared once. The gene calls are TRBV5-1 and TRBJ2-7, with 12 nucleotides matching TRBD2. From germline, CDR1 is SGHRS and CDR2 YFSETQ. The CDR3 covers 15 residues. After removal of 4 bases from V and 2 bases from J, the junction contained 4 bases not matched to a gene. CDR3 DNA: TGCGCCAGCAGCGCCGGACTAGCGGGGACCTACGAGCAGTACTTC. It is translated as CASSAGLAGTYEQYF. The full variable domain, its missing parts supplied by reference TRBV5-1 and TRBJ2-7, is KAGVTQTPRYLIKTRGQQVTLSCSPISGHRSVSWYQQTPGQGLQFLFEYFSETQRNKGNFPGRFSGRQFSNSRSEMNVSTLELGDSALYLCASSAGLAGTYEQYFGPGTRLTVT.

The rearrangement joins TRBV5-1 to TRBJ2-3; no reliable D call. There are 13 residues in the CDR3. Germline V gene data show CDR1 as SGHRS and CDR2 as YFSETQ. With 0 bases removed from V and 14 bases from J, the gap between germline ends came to 16 bases. CDR3 sequence: CASSLASAGKAYF. The CDR3 bases are TGCGCCAGCAGCTTGGCGTCGGCAGGAAAAGCGTATTTT. Using reference TRBV5-1 and TRBJ2-3 for the parts outside the CDR3, the full variable domain is KAGVTQTPRYLIKTRGQQVTLSCSPISGHRSVSWYQQTPGQGLQFLFEYFSETQRNKGNFPGRFSGRQFSNSRSEMNVSTLELGDSALYLCASSLASAGKAYFGPGTRLTVL.

This rearrangement joins TRBV28 to TRBJ2-7; 7 nucleotides align to TRBD1. This CDR3 has 14 residues. Germline loops: CDR1 MDHEN, CDR2 SYDVKM. The V gene end was trimmed by 10 bases and the J gene end by 2 bases; junction bases not matched to a gene: 11. CDR3 DNA sequence: TGTGCCACACATGAGGGGGCTGACGCCTACGAGCAGTACTTC. Protein product: CATHEGADAYEQYF. The full variable domain, with the rest looked up from reference TRBV28 and TRBJ2-7, is DVKVTQSSRYLVKRTGEKVFLECVQDMDHENMFWYRQDPGLGLRLIYFSYDVKMKEKGDIPEGYSVSREKKERFSLILESASTNQTSMYLCATHEGADAYEQYFGPGTRLTVT.

Concerning this clone itself: Germline and junction disagree at one end, which may indicate a read error. V is TRBV7-7 and J is TRBJ1-1, with 8 bases that match TRBD1. The germline gives CDR1 SSHAT, CDR2 FNYEAQ (reference sequence). This CDR3 is built from 15 residues. This CDR3 reads CASTRYRGGDTEAFF. DNA for the CDR3: TGTGCTAGCACCCGCTACAGGGGGGGGGACACTGAAGCTTTCTTT.

The J gene is TRBJ1-2, the V gene TRBV6-6; TRBD1 might be the D (6 bases). Looked up from germline, CDR1 is MNHNY and CDR2 is SVGAGI (reference sequence). The CDR3 has 15 residues. The V and J ends lost 1 base and 2 bases respectively, with 11 bases between them. CDR3 residues: CASSYLPDRNYGYTF. The CDR3 region has the DNA TGTGCCAGCAGTTACTTGCCTGACAGGAACTATGGCTACACCTTC.

J is TRBJ2-3 and V is TRBV7-9; D is possibly TRBD1 (6 bases). CDR1 SEHNR and CDR2 FQNEAQ come from the germline V gene (reference sequence). V lost 0 bases and J 5 bases, leaving 9 bases between the germline ends. The CDR3 has 14 residues. The CDR3 here is CASSLAQGLDTQYF. The CDR3 DNA follows: TGTGCCAGCAGCTTAGCACAGGGTCTAGATACGCAGTATTTT.

The chain links TRBV14 to TRBJ2-2, with 8 nucleotides matching TRBD1. V dropped 3 bases and J dropped 7; count of bases not matched to a gene: 7. Germline lookup yields CDR1 SGHDN and CDR2 FVKESK. This CDR3 is 15 amino acids long. In DNA, the CDR3 is TGTGCCAGCAGCCATGGGGGACAGGTCATCGGGGAGCTGTTTTTT. It yields the protein CASSHGGQVIGELFF.

Points on this clone: At one end the junction does not follow the germline gene, possibly because of a read error. The chain employs TRBV7-7 and TRBJ2-5; 9 nucleotides align to TRBD1. CDR3 length equals 15 residues. Germline V gene data show CDR1 as SSHAT and CDR2 as FNYEAQ (reference sequence). The CDR3 is CASSLNRGQEETQYF. CDR3 nucleotide sequence: TGTGCTAGCAGCTTGAACAGGGGGCAAGAAGAGACCCAGTACTTC.

The chain has TRBV10-3 and TRBJ2-3, with TRBD2 matching over 8 bases. The V gene's germline CDR1 is ENHRY and CDR2 SYGVKD. V trimming: 6 bases; J trimming: 2 bases; junction bases outside the gene matches: 10. The CDR3 covers 16 residues. The CDR3 reads CAISSASGGATDTQYF. In nucleotides, the CDR3 is TGTGCCATCAGCTCGGCGTCGGGGGGGGCCACAGATACGCAGTATTTT.

The gene calls are TRBV5-8 and TRBJ1-5, with D unresolved. The CDR3 length is 11 residues. The germline V gene encodes CDR1 SGHTS and CDR2 YDEGEE. The V end was cut by 0 bases, the J end by 8 bases, with 3 bases between. Here the CDR3 reads CASSLVEPQHF. Written as DNA, the CDR3 is TGTGCCAGCAGCTTGGTAGAGCCCCAGCATTTT.

The genes are TRBV3-1 (or the pseudogene TRBV3-2) and TRBJ2-1, with a weak D call TRBD2 (5 bases). CDR3 length equals 16 residues. The germline gives CDR1 LGHDT, CDR2 YNNKEL (reference sequence). Trimming left V 3 bases short and J 6 bases short, with 18 bases between. The CDR3 DNA reads as TGTGCCAGCAGCCACGAGACTCCCTATGCGGGCAATGAGCAGTTCTTC. Protein: CASSHETPYAGNEQFF.

The chain couples TRBV2 to TRBJ2-5, with 15 bases lining up with TRBD2. Germline CDR1 is SNHLY and CDR2 is FYNNEI. V gave up 3 bases and J gave up 2 bases; unmatched junction bases: 7. The CDR3 contains 18 residues. The CDR3 DNA follows: TGTGCCAGCAGTGACGCGGGACTAGCGGGGGGCCCACAAGAGACCCAGTACTTC. As protein: CASSDAGLAGGPQETQYF.

By proportion, this clone is medium-sized (0.01 to 0.1%). J is TRBJ2-3 and V is TRBV7-3; no firm D call. With 1 base removed from V and 4 bases from J, the gap between germline ends came to 6 bases. Per germline, CDR1 SGHTA and CDR2 FQGTGA. The CDR3 has 13 residues. This chain's CDR3 is CASSLNGADTQYF. DNA for the CDR3: TGTGCCAGCAGCTTAAACGGAGCAGATACGCAGTATTTT.

The chain couples TRBV27 to TRBJ1-6; tentatively, D is TRBD1 (6 bases). Trimming took 5 bases from V and 10 from J, leaving 15 bases between them. Germline V gives CDR1 MNHEY, CDR2 SMNVEV (reference sequence). The CDR3 consists of 14 residues. The CDR3 loop reads CASSRGGFSSPLHF. As DNA, the CDR3 is TGTGCCAGCAGTCGAGGGGGTTTTAGCTCACCCCTCCACTTT.

This chain joins TRBV3-1 (or the pseudogene TRBV3-2) and TRBJ2-3; D gene unclear. CDR1 is LGHDT, CDR2 YNNKEL, per germline (reference sequence). The ends were cut back, 3 bases at V and 2 bases at J, with 12 bases in the middle. This CDR3 contains 15 residues. CDR3 amino acids: CASSQNRLTTDTQYF. The CDR3 region has the DNA TGTGCCAGCAGCCAGAATCGGTTAACCACAGATACGCAGTATTTT.

The V gene is TRBV2, the J gene TRBJ1-4; no clear D. CDR1 is SNHLY, CDR2 FYNNEI, per germline. The CDR3 runs 14 residues. Trimming stripped 3 bases from V and 0 bases from J, with 5 bases between. This CDR3 reads CASSDGSTNEKLFF. In DNA, the CDR3 is TGTGCCAGCAGTGACGGTTCAACTAATGAAAAACTGTTTTTT.

This clone occurred a few times. This chain connects TRBV10-3 to TRBJ1-1; 11 bases fit TRBD1. The germline V gene has CDR1 ENHRY and CDR2 SYGVKD. CDR3 length: 15 residues. V trimming: 3 bases; J trimming: 8 bases; junction bases outside the gene matches: 8. This CDR3 is CAISDPGTGGIEAFF. CDR3 sequence (DNA): TGTGCCATCAGTGATCCCGGGACAGGGGGGATAGAAGCTTTCTTT.

The gene calls are TRBV5-1 and TRBJ2-3, with 9 bases matching TRBD1. After removal of 2 bases from V and 3 bases from J, the junction contained 4 bases not matched to a gene. The CDR3 sequence is 15 residues long. Germline-derived CDR1 and CDR2 are SGHRS and YFSETQ. For the CDR3, the DNA is TGCGCCAGCAGCTTACGACAGGGGGGGACAGATACGCAGTATTTT. This gives the protein CASSLRQGGTDTQYF.

The chain has TRBV10-3 and TRBJ2-2; TRBD2 might be the D (5 bases). Germline V lookup: CDR1 ENHRY, CDR2 SYGVKD. V gave up 7 bases and J gave up 4 bases, with 13 bases separating them. The CDR3 loop spans 14 amino acids. For the CDR3, the DNA is TGTGCCATCACGACTACCTTGGGCACCGGGGAGCTGTTTTTT. Residues: CAITTTLGTGELFF.

This clone was counted between two and nine times. The chain couples TRBV6-5 to TRBJ2-2, with D maybe TRBD2 (5 bases). The CDR3 spans 11 residues. Per germline, CDR1 MNHEY and CDR2 SVGAGI. The germline V and J ends were trimmed by 7 bases and 8 bases, with 8 bases remaining between them. Written as DNA, the CDR3 is TGTGCCAGCAAAGGAGGAGGGGAGCTGTTTTTT. As protein: CASKGGGELFF.

The CDR3: CASSQDSGNQPQHF. Here the CDR3 DNA reads TGCGCCAGCAGCCAAGATTCGGGGAATCAGCCCCAGCATTTT. The chain employs TRBV4-1 and TRBJ1-5, with D uncertain. Germline lookup yields CDR1 MGHRA and CDR2 YSYEKL. V was pared by 0 bases and J by 4 bases, with 7 bases between. The length of the CDR3 is 14 residues.

This chain connects TRBV5-1 to TRBJ2-7; perhaps TRBD2 as D (5 bases). Germline V CDR1 and CDR2: SGHRS, YFSETQ. Trimming took off 4 bases at V and 3 bases at J, with 14 bases between the two ends. This CDR3 has 14 amino acids. The CDR3 DNA sequence: TGCGCCAGCAGCCCGGCCGGGGTGGGCTACGAGCAGTACTTC. It codes for CASSPAGVGYEQYF.

Details on this clone: The sample holds other DNA sequences that translate to the same CDR3. This rearrangement joins TRBV5-1 to TRBJ1-5, with D perhaps matching TRBD1 (5 bases). Germline V CDR1 and CDR2: SGHRS, YFSETQ. The CDR3 is 13 amino acids. V was shortened by 0 bases and J by 7 bases, with 8 bases between the two germline ends. DNA for the CDR3: TGCGCCAGCAGCTTGGGGGGCGACCAGCCCCAGCATTTT. Residues: CASSLGGDQPQHF.

CDR3 amino acids: CASSAPNRDTGDTQYF. CDR3 in DNA: TGTGCCAGTAGTGCCCCGAACCGGGACACAGGTGATACGCAGTATTTT. The rearrangement uses TRBV19 and TRBJ2-3, with D possibly matching TRBD1 (6 bases). Germline assignment: CDR1 LNHDA and CDR2 SQIVND (reference sequence). The CDR3 totals 16 residues. Trimming shortened V by 5 bases and J by 6 bases, and 21 bases separated the two germline ends.

The chain has TRBV28 and TRBJ1-2, with D maybe TRBD1 (5 bases). The V gene lost 9 bases and the J gene lost 4 bases, with 12 bases spanning the gap. The CDR3 has 12 residues. Germline V gene data show CDR1 as MDHEN and CDR2 as SYDVKM. The CDR3 loop is CASLDSVYGYTF. In DNA, the CDR3 is TGTGCCAGTTTAGACAGTGTCTATGGCTACACCTTC.

The chain combines TRBV6-4 with TRBJ1-3, with D hard to call. The germline CDR1 and CDR2 sequences are MRHNA and SNTAGT. CDR3 length: 15 amino acids. V gave up 2 bases and J gave up 0 bases, with 8 bases separating them. The CDR3 reads CASSDPRYSGNTIYF. The CDR3 bases are TGTGCCAGCAGTGACCCACGCTACTCTGGAAACACCATATATTTT.

This chain uses TRBV28 with TRBJ1-2; the match to TRBD1 covers 10 bases. V lost 7 bases and J lost 4; bases outside the gene matches: 9. Germline loops: CDR1 MDHEN, CDR2 SYDVKM. This CDR3 comprises 15 residues. CDR3 DNA sequence: TGTGCCAGCACCCTCCCGGGACAGGGGATCTATGGCTACACCTTC. As protein: CASTLPGQGIYGYTF.

Notes on this clone: Distinct nucleotide sequences in the sample also encode this CDR3. The chain combines TRBV6-5 with TRBJ1-1; D unresolved. V lost 5 bases, J lost 3 bases, and 4 bases lay in between. CDR3 size: 11 residues. Germline CDR1 MNHEY, CDR2 SVGAGI. The chain's CDR3 is CASSPDTEAFF. The CDR3 DNA sequence: TGTGCCAGCAGTCCTGACACTGAAGCTTTCTTT.